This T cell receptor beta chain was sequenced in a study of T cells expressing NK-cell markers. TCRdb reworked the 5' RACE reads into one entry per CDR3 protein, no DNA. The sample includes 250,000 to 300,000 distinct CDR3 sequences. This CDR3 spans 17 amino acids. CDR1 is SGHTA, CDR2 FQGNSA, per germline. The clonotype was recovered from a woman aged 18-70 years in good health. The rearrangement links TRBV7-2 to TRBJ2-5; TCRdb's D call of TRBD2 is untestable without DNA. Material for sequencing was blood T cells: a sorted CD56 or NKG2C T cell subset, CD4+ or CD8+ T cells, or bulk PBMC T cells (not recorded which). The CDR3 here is CASSLLGVLMGGETQYF. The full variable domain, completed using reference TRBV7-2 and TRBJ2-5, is GAGVSQSPSNKVTEKGKDVELRCDPISGHTALYWYRQSLGQGLEFLIYFQGNSAPDKSGLPSDRFSAERTGGSVSTLTIQRTQQEDSAVYLCASSLLGVLMGGETQYFGPGTRLLVL.